This entry features one T cell receptor beta chain sequence. Its antigen is not yet known. No base qualities exist here, and no much larger clone lies one base off it. TCRbeta CDR3 regions were amplified from genomic DNA using the immunoSEQ Assay, a bias-controlled multiplex PCR. The authors' analysis ran thus. The number of nucleated cells in each sample was estimated from the amplification of reference gene primers within the assay. To quantify the absolute abundance of each unique TCRbeta CDR3 rearrangement, sequence reads were collapsed and filtered. For each sample, productive Simpson clonality was calculated by taking the square root of Simpson's diversity index across productive rearrangements. Not all clones reach the TCRdb copy of this immuneACCESS table, which keeps in-frame sequences only. Checked studies attribute under half of the gap to unresolved V genes and leave the rest unexplained. The DNA was the basis for D and trimming; V, J and clone size are from that table. A total of fewer than 85,000 clones appear in this sample, more than 75% of them only once. 7.5% to 9.5% of the sample lies in the top ten.

These data originate in a study of blood T cell repertoires in COVID-19 (dated by TCRdb to about 2020). Context from the whole study: The collaborator samples originated in the United States, Italy and Spain and spanned the acute and convalescent phases of COVID-19. Deeply sampled blood TCRbeta repertoires from subjects exposed to, actively infected with, or recovered from COVID-19 were included in the dataset. Where available, HLA class I and class II types were obtained from metadata supplied by the sample provider rather than from assay-based typing. The samples were drawn from the first 160 participants of the ongoing ImmuneRACE study and from over a thousand subjects provided by 6 global collaborators. The material from the prospective study consisted of cDNA or gDNA derived from T cells, B-cell-depleted T cells, or PBMCs. The repertoires were released in a freely available public database intended as a resource for research on the immune response to SARS-CoV-2. The sample metadata nearly always contained a de-identified subject ID, COVID-19 status, age in years and sex. Here is what the overall study found, with its caveats: The amount of clinical and demographic metadata varied by source and participant and was provided uncurated.

Collaborating institutions collected whole blood in K2EDTA tubes following their own protocols. For TCRbeta analysis, collaborator samples were shipped as frozen whole blood, as isolated PBMCs, or as DNA extracted from either sample type. Counted from cysteine to phenylalanine, this CDR3 has 16 amino acids. Only the CDR3 region is kept as DNA, spanning 48 bases read in frame from base 1. CDR1 is given as MGHDK and CDR2 as SYGVNS, both from the germline V gene. The germline ends are 18 bases apart after V is trimmed by 3 bases and J by 4 bases. In this chain, TRBV25-1 is recombined with TRBJ1-1, with no D gene named confidently. The sequence was obtained from a human donor in a cohort sampled during active COVID-19. The sample consisted of peripheral blood. DNA sequence: TGTGCCAGCAGTGATGGTACCTTCGGGGTCGGCACTGAAGCTTTCTTT. Protein translation: CASSDGTFGVGTEAFF. The reference TRBV25-1 and TRBJ1-1 proteins fill in what lies around the CDR3, so the full variable domain reads EADIYQTPRYLVIGTGKKITLECSQTMGHDKMYWYQQDPGMELHLIHYSYGVNSTEKGDLSSESTVSRIRTEHFPLTLESARPSHTSQYLCASSDGTFGVGTEAFFGQGTRLTVV.